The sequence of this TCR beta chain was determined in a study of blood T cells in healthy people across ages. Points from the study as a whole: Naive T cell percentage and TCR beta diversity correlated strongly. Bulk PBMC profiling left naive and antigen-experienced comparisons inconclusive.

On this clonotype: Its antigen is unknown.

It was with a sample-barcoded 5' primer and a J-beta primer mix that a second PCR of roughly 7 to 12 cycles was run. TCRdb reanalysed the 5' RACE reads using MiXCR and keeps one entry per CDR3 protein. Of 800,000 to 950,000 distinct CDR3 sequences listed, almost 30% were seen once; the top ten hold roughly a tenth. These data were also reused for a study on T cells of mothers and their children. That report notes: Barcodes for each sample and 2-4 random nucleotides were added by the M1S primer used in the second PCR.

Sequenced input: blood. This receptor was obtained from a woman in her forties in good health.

The CDR3 DNA reads TGCAGCGGCCTAGGGGCAGGGGCAAGAGAAAAACTGTTTTTT. This translates into CSGLGAGAREKLFF. The rearrangement joins TRBV29-1 to TRBJ1-4, with D perhaps TRBD1 (6 bases). Per germline, CDR1 SQVTM and CDR2 ANQGSEA. The CDR3 is made up of 14 amino acids. V lost 7 bases, J lost 8 bases, and 20 bases lay in between.